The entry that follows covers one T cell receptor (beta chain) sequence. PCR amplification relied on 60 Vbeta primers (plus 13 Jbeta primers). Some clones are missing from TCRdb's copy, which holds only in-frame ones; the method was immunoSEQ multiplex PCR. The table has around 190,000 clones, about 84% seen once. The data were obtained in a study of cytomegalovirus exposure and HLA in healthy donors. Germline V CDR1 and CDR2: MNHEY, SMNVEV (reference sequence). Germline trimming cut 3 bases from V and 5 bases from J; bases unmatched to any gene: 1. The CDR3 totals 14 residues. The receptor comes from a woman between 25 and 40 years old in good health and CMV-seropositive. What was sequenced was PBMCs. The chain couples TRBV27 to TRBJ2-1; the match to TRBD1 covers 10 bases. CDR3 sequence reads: CASSFGTGDNEQFF. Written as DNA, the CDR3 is TGTGCCAGCAGTTTTGGGACAGGGGACAATGAGCAGTTCTTC.